Listed below are T cell receptor beta chains from one sample, sequenced in a study of T cell responses to AZD1222 COVID-19 vaccine. Some clones are missing from TCRdb's copy, which holds only in-frame ones; the method was immunoSEQ multiplex PCR. The data contain 150,000 to 200,000 clones, 85% to 95% of them singletons. The sequenced sample was peripheral blood, obtained on day 0 of AZD1222 vaccination. These receptors all stem from an adult in good health. Both conserved end residues are part of each CDR3. D genes are given only for firm matches. Size is omitted from some rows. Given values are once, few, many or a class for expanded clones.

D: NA; V: TRBV3-1/TRBV3-2; length: 18; J: TRBJ2-1; size: NA; CDR3: CASSQVGAGHPPYNEQFF; DNA: TGTGCCAGCAGCCAAGTTGGGGCGGGACACCCTCCCTACAATGAGCAGTTCTTC
D: TRBD1; V: TRBV2; length: 13; J: TRBJ1-1; size: NA; CDR3: CASRGTGATEAFF; DNA: TGTGCCAGCAGGGGAACAGGGGCCACTGAAGCTTTCTTT
D: NA; V: TRBV7-9; length: 13; J: TRBJ1-2; size: NA; CDR3: CASSLGADHGYTF; DNA: TGTGCCAGCAGCTTAGGCGCGGACCATGGCTACACCTTC
D: TRBD1; V: TRBV11-2; length: 14; J: TRBJ1-5; size: NA; CDR3: CASSFGQGDQPQHF; DNA: TGTGCCAGCAGCTTTGGACAGGGGGATCAGCCCCAGCATTTT
D: NA; V: TRBV29-1; length: 13; J: TRBJ2-6; size: NA; CDR3: CSVEKSGANVLTF; DNA: TGCAGCGTAGAAAAGTCTGGGGCCAACGTCCTGACTTTC
D: TRBD2; V: TRBV7-2; length: 18; J: TRBJ2-1; size: NA; CDR3: CASSSRPGGTSGRNEQFF; DNA: TGTGCCAGCAGCTCCCGCCCTGGGGGGACTAGCGGGAGGAATGAGCAGTTCTTC
D: NA; V: TRBV4-1; length: 13; J: TRBJ1-1; size: NA; CDR3: CASSQEEVGVSFF; DNA: TGCGCCAGCAGCCAAGAAGAAGTAGGAGTAAGTTTCTTT
D: NA; V: TRBV6-5; length: 11; J: TRBJ1-2; size: NA; CDR3: CASGGTYGYTF; DNA: TGTGCCAGCGGCGGAACCTATGGCTACACCTTC
D: NA; V: TRBV30; length: 14; J: TRBJ2-1; size: once; CDR3: CAWSRDLINNEQFF; DNA: TGTGCCTGGAGTAGGGACTTAATTAACAATGAGCAGTTCTTC
D: NA; V: TRBV18; length: 14; J: TRBJ1-5; size: NA; CDR3: CASSPGNREQPQHF; DNA: TGTGCCAGCTCACCGGGGAATAGGGAGCAGCCCCAGCATTTT
D: NA; V: TRBV5-6; length: 14; J: TRBJ2-7; size: NA; CDR3: CASSLGFPGYEQYF; DNA: TGTGCCAGCAGCTTGGGTTTTCCAGGCTACGAGCAGTACTTC
D: TRBD1; V: TRBV30; length: 13; J: TRBJ1-1; size: NA; CDR3: CAWNGQAGTEAFF; DNA: TGTGCCTGGAACGGACAGGCGGGCACTGAAGCTTTCTTT
D: NA; V: TRBV28; length: 15; J: TRBJ1-1; size: NA; CDR3: CASRKGANRRTVAFF; DNA: TGTGCCAGCCGTAAAGGGGCTAACAGGAGGACTGTCGCTTTCTTT
D: NA; V: TRBV28; length: 14; J: TRBJ2-5; size: once; CDR3: CASSSPGSQETQYF; DNA: TGTGCCAGCAGTTCCCCCGGATCGCAAGAGACCCAGTACTTC
D: NA; V: TRBV7-9; length: 15; J: TRBJ2-1; size: once; CDR3: CASRRMVGLYNEQFF; DNA: TGTGCCAGCAGACGAATGGTGGGATTGTACAATGAGCAGTTCTTC
D: NA; V: TRBV5-4; length: 17; J: TRBJ1-3; size: once; CDR3: CASSLMGRGVTGNTIYF; DNA: TGTGCCAGCAGCTTGATGGGTCGAGGAGTTACTGGAAACACCATATATTTT
D: NA; V: TRBV28; length: 12; J: TRBJ1-2; size: NA; CDR3: CASSLGNYGYTF; DNA: TGTGCCAGCAGTTTGGGCAACTATGGCTACACCTTC
D: NA; V: TRBV14; length: 15; J: TRBJ2-7; size: NA; CDR3: CASSQDYAVTYEQYF; DNA: TGTGCCAGCAGCCAAGACTATGCAGTAACCTACGAGCAGTACTTC
D: NA; V: TRBV15; length: 12; J: TRBJ1-6; size: NA; CDR3: CATSRVSGTLHF; DNA: TGTGCCACCAGCAGAGTCAGTGGCACCCTCCACTTT
D: NA; V: TRBV14; length: 13; J: TRBJ2-1; size: NA; CDR3: CASSQSTNNEQFF; DNA: TGTGCCAGCAGCCAGAGCACCAACAATGAGCAGTTCTTC
D: TRBD2; V: TRBV6-5; length: 15; J: TRBJ2-1; size: NA; CDR3: CATFSGRRGAYEQFF; DNA: TGTGCCACATTTAGCGGGAGGCGGGGGGCCTATGAGCAGTTCTTC
D: NA; V: TRBV7-2; length: 14; J: TRBJ1-2; size: NA; CDR3: CASSLGTAFYGYTF; DNA: TGTGCCAGCAGCTTAGGGACAGCCTTCTATGGCTACACCTTC
D: NA; V: TRBV7-3; length: 15; J: TRBJ2-2; size: NA; CDR3: CASSLIPQGPGELFF; DNA: TGTGCCAGCAGCTTAATACCCCAGGGTCCCGGGGAGCTGTTTTTT
D: NA; V: TRBV30; length: 13; J: TRBJ1-1; size: NA; CDR3: CAWGPDSFTEAFF; DNA: TGTGCCTGGGGACCGGACAGCTTCACTGAAGCTTTCTTT
D: NA; V: TRBV5-1; length: 16; J: TRBJ1-2; size: few; CDR3: CASSPGPPQDSYGYTF; DNA: TGCGCCAGCAGCCCTGGCCCCCCGCAGGACTCCTATGGCTACACCTTC
D: NA; V: TRBV29-1; length: 14; J: TRBJ1-1; size: NA; CDR3: CSVVRQPANTEAFF; DNA: TGCAGCGTTGTGCGACAGCCAGCGAACACTGAAGCTTTCTTT
D: NA; V: TRBV3-1/TRBV3-2; length: 12; J: TRBJ1-1; size: NA; CDR3: CASSQGLAVPFF; DNA: TGTGCCAGCAGCCAAGGGCTCGCTGTGCCTTTCTTT
D: NA; V: TRBV3-1/TRBV3-2; length: 18; J: TRBJ1-2; size: NA; CDR3: CASSQEVSVGRRDYGYTF; DNA: TGTGCCAGCAGCCAAGAAGTGTCGGTCGGCAGGAGGGACTATGGCTACACCTTC
D: NA; V: TRBV28; length: 15; J: TRBJ2-1; size: NA; CDR3: CASRRRASANNEQFF; DNA: TGTGCCAGCAGGCGACGGGCTAGCGCCAACAATGAGCAGTTCTTC
D: NA; V: TRBV16; length: 14; J: TRBJ1-1; size: NA; CDR3: CASSLQRVNTEAFF; DNA: TGTGCCAGCAGCCTCCAGAGGGTGAACACTGAAGCTTTCTTT
D: TRBD1; V: TRBV6-5; length: 15; J: TRBJ1-1; size: NA; CDR3: CASSYGDRGQTEAFF; DNA: TGTGCCAGCAGTTACGGGGACAGGGGGCAGACTGAAGCTTTCTTT
D: NA; V: TRBV4-1; length: 16; J: TRBJ1-1; size: NA; CDR3: CASSQQTQGLNTEAFF; DNA: TGCGCCAGCAGCCAACAAACCCAGGGGCTGAACACTGAAGCTTTCTTT
D: NA; V: TRBV6-5; length: 16; J: TRBJ1-3; size: NA; CDR3: CASSYSRGISGNTIYF; DNA: TGTGCCAGCAGTTACTCCAGAGGGATCTCTGGAAACACCATATATTTT
D: NA; V: TRBV15; length: 15; J: TRBJ2-3; size: once; CDR3: CATRGTLGLKDTQYF; DNA: TGTGCCACCAGAGGGACTCTCGGGCTAAAAGATACGCAGTATTTT
D: TRBD2; V: TRBV6-4; length: 16; J: TRBJ2-3; size: NA; CDR3: CASSPNEREHTDTQYF; DNA: TGTGCCAGCAGTCCCAACGAGCGGGAGCACACAGATACGCAGTATTTT
D: NA; V: TRBV6-5; length: 14; J: TRBJ2-3; size: NA; CDR3: CASSYKGSTDTQYF; DNA: TGTGCCAGCAGTTACAAAGGATCGACAGATACGCAGTATTTT
D: TRBD2; V: TRBV27; length: 16; J: TRBJ2-6; size: NA; CDR3: CASSLWSGKGANVLTF; DNA: TGTGCCAGCAGTTTATGGAGCGGGAAGGGGGCCAACGTCCTGACTTTC
D: NA; V: TRBV20-1; length: 10; J: TRBJ2-1; size: NA; CDR3: CSAESGEQFF; DNA: TGCAGTGCGGAGAGTGGTGAGCAGTTCTTC
D: NA; V: TRBV30; length: 15; J: TRBJ1-5; size: NA; CDR3: CAWSGLAGINQPQHF; DNA: TGTGCCTGGAGTGGTTTGGCAGGGATCAATCAGCCCCAGCATTTT
D: NA; V: TRBV7-7; length: 15; J: TRBJ2-3; size: once; CDR3: CASSLRPARGDTQYF; DNA: TGTGCCAGCAGCCTGAGACCCGCCCGAGGAGATACGCAGTATTTT
D: NA; V: TRBV18; length: 17; J: TRBJ2-2; size: NA; CDR3: CASSPPYSPGHTGELFF; DNA: TGTGCCAGCTCACCACCATATTCGCCTGGCCACACCGGGGAGCTGTTTTTT
D: NA; V: TRBV27; length: 14; J: TRBJ2-3; size: NA; CDR3: CASSLRDSSDTQYF; DNA: TGTGCCAGCAGTTTGAGGGACTCCTCAGATACGCAGTATTTT
D: TRBD1; V: TRBV11-2; length: 18; J: TRBJ1-4; size: NA; CDR3: CASSLFPKNDRDGEKLFF; DNA: TGTGCCAGCAGCTTGTTCCCAAAAAATGACAGGGATGGCGAAAAACTGTTTTTT
D: NA; V: TRBV24-1; length: 13; J: TRBJ1-1; size: NA; CDR3: CATSDLGNTEAFF; DNA: TGTGCCACCAGTGATTTGGGGAACACTGAAGCTTTCTTT
D: NA; V: TRBV12-3/TRBV12-4; length: 13; J: TRBJ1-3; size: few; CDR3: CASSLPPGNTIYF; DNA: TGTGCCAGCAGCCTTCCACCTGGAAACACCATATATTTT
D: TRBD2; V: TRBV7-9; length: 19; J: TRBJ2-1; size: NA; CDR3: CASSNPGTSGTASRPSTFF; DNA: TGTGCCAGCAGTAATCCCGGGACTAGCGGGACCGCTAGCCGGCCCAGCACGTTCTTC
D: NA; V: TRBV19; length: 11; J: TRBJ1-5; size: NA; CDR3: CASSRRDAQHF; DNA: TGTGCCAGTAGTAGACGGGACGCTCAGCATTTT
D: NA; V: TRBV10-3; length: 12; J: TRBJ2-7; size: once; CDR3: CAIDSDGYEQYF; DNA: TGTGCCATCGACTCCGACGGCTACGAGCAGTACTTC
D: NA; V: TRBV24-1; length: 15; J: TRBJ2-1; size: once; CDR3: CATKGQDGLFNEQFF; DNA: TGTGCCACCAAGGGGCAGGACGGACTTTTCAATGAGCAGTTCTTC
D: NA; V: TRBV4-2; length: 15; J: TRBJ2-7; size: NA; CDR3: CASSPGATDTYEQYF; DNA: TGTGCCAGCAGCCCCGGGGCGACTGATACCTACGAGCAGTACTTC
D: NA; V: TRBV19; length: 14; J: TRBJ2-2; size: NA; CDR3: CASSIGKGVGELFF; DNA: TGTGCCAGTAGCATAGGGAAGGGGGTCGGGGAGCTGTTTTTT
D: NA; V: TRBV7-6; length: 13; J: TRBJ2-7; size: few; CDR3: CASSLISWDEQYF; DNA: TGTGCCAGCAGCTTAATATCCTGGGACGAGCAGTACTTC
D: NA; V: TRBV29-1; length: 12; J: TRBJ2-7; size: NA; CDR3: CSATDGSYEQYF; DNA: TGCAGCGCCACTGACGGATCCTACGAGCAGTACTTC
D: NA; V: TRBV28; length: 15; J: TRBJ2-2; size: NA; CDR3: CASSSRGLNTGELFF; DNA: TGTGCCAGCAGCTCCAGAGGACTTAACACCGGGGAGCTGTTTTTT
D: TRBD1; V: TRBV6-5; length: 15; J: TRBJ1-6; size: NA; CDR3: CASSQETGGLSPLHF; DNA: TGTGCCAGCAGCCAGGAGACAGGGGGACTGTCACCCCTCCACTTT